Listed below are T cell receptor beta chains from one sample, sequenced in a study of T cell responses to AZD1222 COVID-19 vaccine. The protocol was immunoSEQ multiplex PCR, while the TCRdb copy is restricted to in-frame clones and leaves out a portion. The sample has 96,000 or so clones; roughly 90% are singletons. The source material was peripheral blood, sampled on day 0 of AZD1222 vaccination. Receptors originate from an adult in good health. CDR3s leave out the opening cysteine and the closing phenylalanine or tryptophan. Fields, in order: V gene, J gene, CDR3 protein.

V gene: TRBV4-1
J gene: TRBJ1-5
CDR3 protein: ASSQAYGYSNQPQH

V gene: TRBV6-2/TRBV6-3
J gene: TRBJ2-5
CDR3 protein: ASSYGAGGGETQY

V gene: TRBV30
J gene: TRBJ1-6
CDR3 protein: AWSVPPGPSRSPLH

V gene: TRBV3-1/TRBV3-2
J gene: TRBJ2-1
CDR3 protein: ASSPYATIQQF

V gene: TRBV6-5
J gene: TRBJ1-5
CDR3 protein: ASSYDRGHQPQH

V gene: TRBV7-4
J gene: TRBJ1-5
CDR3 protein: ASSSARDREGDQPQH

V gene: TRBV28
J gene: TRBJ1-5
CDR3 protein: ASTGREGSNQPQH

V gene: TRBV5-6
J gene: TRBJ1-1
CDR3 protein: ASSPEDRVGTEAF

V gene: TRBV6-2/TRBV6-3
J gene: TRBJ2-7
CDR3 protein: ASSKTGAYEQY

V gene: TRBV28
J gene: TRBJ1-5
CDR3 protein: ASSPGTDQYQPQH

V gene: TRBV27
J gene: TRBJ2-7
CDR3 protein: ASSGGRSYEQY

V gene: TRBV7-9
J gene: TRBJ2-7
CDR3 protein: ASSLGDDEQY

V gene: TRBV6-5
J gene: TRBJ2-1
CDR3 protein: ASTDGASGRGEQF

V gene: TRBV28
J gene: TRBJ1-5
CDR3 protein: ASSTRNQPQH

V gene: TRBV18
J gene: TRBJ2-5
CDR3 protein: ASSPGGDQETQY

V gene: TRBV6-1
J gene: TRBJ2-3
CDR3 protein: ASSDYGGPSTDTQY

V gene: TRBV28
J gene: TRBJ2-1
CDR3 protein: ASSSNLAGDIDEQF